Sequencing of this TCR beta chain was carried out in a study of regulatory T cells in long-lasting Graves disease. Points on this clonotype: Its target is unknown.

Relying on iRepertoire HTBI primers and Arm-PCR of CDR3 regions, the team built TCR beta libraries. In the original processing: The samples yielded 55 to 75 TRBV and around 15 TRBJ segments. TCRdb ran MiXCR on the multiplex PCR reads and lists one entry per CDR3 protein. The V and J calls and clone size are TCRdb's, not the authors'. The sample carries some 230,000 distinct CDR3 sequences, around 19% recorded once. The CDR3 extends over 14 amino acids. V lost 4 bases to trimming and J lost 3 bases; unmatched junction nucleotides: 3. Time point reported: newly diagnosed GD, antithyroid drugs for less than 3 months. RNA isolated from PBMCs was used to make the TCR library. Study-wide points: Since the sample size was small, accuracy may have been reduced. Persistent Graves' patients showed a TCR diversity that was lower than that of newly diagnosed ones.

The gene calls are TRBV12-3 or TRBV12-4 and TRBJ2-7; 10 nucleotides match TRBD1. The sequences come from peripheral blood mononuclear cells (PBMCs), collected at new diagnosis, from a patient treated with antithyroid drugs. The TCR originated in a female donor with Graves disease. CDR3 sequence: CASSSGQGFYEQYF. CDR3 sequence (DNA): TGTGCCAGCAGTTCGGGACAGGGGTTCTACGAGCAGTACTTC.